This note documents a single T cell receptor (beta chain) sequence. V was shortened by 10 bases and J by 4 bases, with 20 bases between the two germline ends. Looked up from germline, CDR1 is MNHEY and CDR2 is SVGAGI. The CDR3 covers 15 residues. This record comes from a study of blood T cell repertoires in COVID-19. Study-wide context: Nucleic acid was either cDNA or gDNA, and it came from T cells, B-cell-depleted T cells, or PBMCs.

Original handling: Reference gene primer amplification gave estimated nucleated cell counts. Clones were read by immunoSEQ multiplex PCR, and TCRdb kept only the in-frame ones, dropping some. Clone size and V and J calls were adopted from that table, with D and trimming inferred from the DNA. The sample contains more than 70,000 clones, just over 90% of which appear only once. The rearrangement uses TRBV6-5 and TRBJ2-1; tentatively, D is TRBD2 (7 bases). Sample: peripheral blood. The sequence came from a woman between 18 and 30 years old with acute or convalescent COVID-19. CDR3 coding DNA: TGTGCCATTAGGAGGGCGGGGGCGACGTACAATGAGCAGTTCTTC. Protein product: CAIRRAGATYNEQFF.